This TCR beta chain originates from a study of OX40 agonist ivuxolimab in advanced cancers. Germline CDR1 is SEHNR and CDR2 is FQNEAQ (reference sequence). This CDR3 contains 14 residues. V was clipped by 4 bases and J by 4 bases, with 13 bases between them. About this clone: Its antigen is not known.

Clones were sequenced by immunoSEQ multiplex PCR, and TCRdb holds only the in-frame ones, with some missing. The data contain some 80,000 clones, around nine tenths of them singletons. Study-wide points: CD4+ and CD8+ T cells in blood underwent clonal expansion by week 6 at 0.1 to 3.0 mg/kg. Among the lowest levels of clonal expansion were found in partial responders at 0.1-3.0 mg/kg.

The V call is TRBV7-9, the J call TRBJ1-1, with D maybe TRBD1 (5 bases). Specimen: CD4+ or CD8+ T cells sorted from blood, collected in a trial of the OX40 agonist ivuxolimab. This TCR was recovered from an adult with an advanced solid tumor such as melanoma, head and neck, liver or kidney cancer. The CDR3 spells CASSYGGGSTEAFF. The DNA for the CDR3 is TGTGCCAGCAGCTACGGGGGGGGTTCCACTGAAGCTTTCTTT.